The 5 T cell receptor beta chains in this list originate from one sample, sequenced in a study of T cells expressing NK-cell markers. TCRdb re-called the 5' RACE reads, yielding one record per CDR3 amino acid sequence without DNA. The sample data list over 120,000 distinct CDR3 sequences. The sequenced sample consisted of blood T cells: a sorted CD56 or NKG2C T cell subset, CD4+ or CD8+ T cells, or bulk PBMC T cells (not recorded which). All receptors come from a man aged 18 to 35 in good health.

The V call is TRBV12-3 or TRBV12-4, the J call TRBJ2-2; the D gene TCRdb calls, TRBD2, cannot be checked with no DNA. CDR3 length: 19 residues. The CDR3 region is CASSLAGLITSGRPGELFF.

The rearrangement links TRBV7-2 to TRBJ2-5; TCRdb lists TRBD1, though no DNA is available to test this call. In germline, CDR1 is SGHTA, CDR2 FQGNSA. The CDR3 is 17 amino acids. The CDR3 sequence: CASSPRGRDRFLETQYF.

The chain links TRBV7-9 to TRBJ2-1; TCRdb returns TRBD2, unconfirmable since there is no DNA. The germline V gene has CDR1 SEHNR and CDR2 FQNEAQ (reference sequence). This CDR3 is built from 16 residues. CDR3 amino acids: CASGRAGLASYNEQFF.

The CDR3 region is CASSIALTRELFF. The gene calls are TRBV19 and TRBJ2-2; TCRdb lists TRBD2, though no DNA is available to test this call. The CDR3 runs 13 residues. Germline values: CDR1 LNHDA, CDR2 SQIVND (reference sequence).

The chain couples TRBV19 to TRBJ1-5. The CDR3 length is 16 residues. CDR1 and CDR2 from the germline V gene are LNHDA and SQIVND (reference sequence). The CDR3 loop is CASSIITHDSNQPQHF.